What follows describes a single T cell receptor (beta chain). This clone has just a few counts. This receptor's antigen is unknown. Base qualities are missing; no much larger clone stands one base away. The source of the sample is a study of blood T cell repertoires in COVID-19 (dated by TCRdb to about 2020). For the wider study: The collaborator samples originated in the United States, Italy and Spain and spanned the acute and convalescent phases of COVID-19. Nearly every sample came with metadata listing a de-identified subject ID, COVID-19 status, age in years and sex. The material from the prospective study consisted of cDNA or gDNA derived from T cells, B-cell-depleted T cells, or PBMCs. Where available, HLA class I and class II types were taken from metadata supplied by the sample provider and were not determined by assay-based typing. The samples were drawn from the first 160 participants of the ongoing ImmuneRACE study and from some 1,300 subjects provided by 6 global collaborators. The repertoires were released in a freely available public database meant as a resource for research on the immune response to SARS-CoV-2. Deeply sampled blood TCRbeta repertoires from subjects exposed to, actively infected with, or recovered from COVID-19 were included in the dataset. Overall study results and their limits: How much clinical and demographic metadata was included differed by source and by participant, and the metadata was provided uncurated.

TCRbeta CDR3 regions were amplified from genomic DNA by means of the immunoSEQ Assay, a bias-controlled multiplex PCR. As for how the authors treated the data: The number of nucleated cells in each sample was estimated from the amplification of reference gene primers within the assay. Sequence reads were collapsed and filtered to measure the absolute abundance of every unique TCRbeta CDR3 rearrangement. For each sample, productive Simpson clonality was calculated as the square root of Simpson's diversity index across productive rearrangements. Held by TCRdb, this immuneACCESS table contains in-frame sequences only and omits some clones. Under half of the omission traces to an unresolved V gene where checked; the cause of the rest is unknown. V, J and clone size are those of that table, while D and trimming were read from the DNA. In all, the sample holds roughly 290,000 clones, and more than 75% of those were seen once. Together, the top ten hold approximately 7.8% of the sample.

Another Seattle source contributed samples from volunteer blood donors who had recovered from COVID-19. Each collaborating institution followed its own protocols to collect whole blood in K2EDTA tubes. Collaborator samples were shipped for TCRbeta analysis as frozen whole blood, isolated PBMCs, or DNA extracted from either sample type. This TCR derives from a woman aged 45-65 years who had recovered from COVID-19. The specimen sequenced was peripheral blood.

The bases read TGTGCCAGCGGGCCAGCGGGGGGGCCAGGTCGAGAGACCCAGTACTTC. The encoded protein is CASGPAGGPGRETQYF. Recombination linked TRBV27 to TRBJ2-5, with 10 middle bases fitting TRBD2. The CDR3 holds 16 amino acids from the cysteine to the phenylalanine. The DNA shown is the 48-base CDR3, in frame from base 1. The germline V gene (reference sequence) specifies MNHEY as CDR1 and SMNVEV as CDR2. The V end gives up 8 bases and the J end 4 bases, leaving 13 bases in the junction not matched to a gene.